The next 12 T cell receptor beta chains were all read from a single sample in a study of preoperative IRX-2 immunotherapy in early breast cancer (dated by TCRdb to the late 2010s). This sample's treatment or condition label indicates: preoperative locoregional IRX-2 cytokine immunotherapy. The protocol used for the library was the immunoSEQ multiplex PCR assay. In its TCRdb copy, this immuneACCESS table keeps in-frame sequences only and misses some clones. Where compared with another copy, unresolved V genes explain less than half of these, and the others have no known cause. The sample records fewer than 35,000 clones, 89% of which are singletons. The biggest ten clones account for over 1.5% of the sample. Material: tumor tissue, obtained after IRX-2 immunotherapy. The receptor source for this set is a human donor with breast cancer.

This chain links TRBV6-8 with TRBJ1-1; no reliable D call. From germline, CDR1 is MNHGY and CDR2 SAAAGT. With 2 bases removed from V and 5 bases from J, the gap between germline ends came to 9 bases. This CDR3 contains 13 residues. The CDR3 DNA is TGTGCCAGCAGTTACGATGGACGAACTGAAGCTTTCTTT. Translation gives CASSYDGRTEAFF.

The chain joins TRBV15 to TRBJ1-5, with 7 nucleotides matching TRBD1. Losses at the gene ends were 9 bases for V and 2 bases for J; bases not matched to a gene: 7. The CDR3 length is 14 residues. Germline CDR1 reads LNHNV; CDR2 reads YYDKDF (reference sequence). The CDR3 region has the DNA TGTGCCACACAAAGGGGGCCAGGCAATCAGCCCCAGCATTTT. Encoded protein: CATQRGPGNQPQHF.

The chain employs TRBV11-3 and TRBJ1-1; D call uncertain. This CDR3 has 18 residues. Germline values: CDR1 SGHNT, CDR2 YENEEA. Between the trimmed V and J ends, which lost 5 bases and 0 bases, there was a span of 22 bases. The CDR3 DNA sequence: TGTGCCAGCAGCCCGCGTTGGTCGGTCCGGTTCCTGAACACTGAAGCTTTCTTT. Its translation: CASSPRWSVRFLNTEAFF.

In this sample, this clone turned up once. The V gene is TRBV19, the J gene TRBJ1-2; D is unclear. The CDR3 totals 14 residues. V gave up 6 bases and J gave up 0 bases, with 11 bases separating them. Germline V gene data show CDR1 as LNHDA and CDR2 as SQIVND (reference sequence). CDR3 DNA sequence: TGTGCCAGTAGCACCCAGACGACTAACTATGGCTACACCTTC. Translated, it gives CASSTQTTNYGYTF. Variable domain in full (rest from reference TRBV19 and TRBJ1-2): DGGITQSPKYLFRKEGQNVTLSCEQNLNHDAMYWYRQDPGQGLRLIYYSQIVNDFQKGDIAEGYSVSREKKESFPLTVTSAQKNPTAFYLCASSTQTTNYGYTFGSGTRLTVV.

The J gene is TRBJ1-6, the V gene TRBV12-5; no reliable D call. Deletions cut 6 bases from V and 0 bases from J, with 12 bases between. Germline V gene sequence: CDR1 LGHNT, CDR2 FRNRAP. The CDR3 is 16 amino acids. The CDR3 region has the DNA TGTGCTAGTGGGACGTATCCGAGCTCCTATAATTCACCCCTCCACTTT. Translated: CASGTYPSSYNSPLHF.

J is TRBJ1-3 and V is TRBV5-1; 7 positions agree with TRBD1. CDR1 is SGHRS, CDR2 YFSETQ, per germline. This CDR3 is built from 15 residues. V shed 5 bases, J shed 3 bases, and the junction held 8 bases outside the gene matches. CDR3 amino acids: CASRPAGGSGNTIYF. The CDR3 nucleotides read TGCGCCAGCAGACCGGCAGGGGGAAGTGGAAACACCATATATTTT.

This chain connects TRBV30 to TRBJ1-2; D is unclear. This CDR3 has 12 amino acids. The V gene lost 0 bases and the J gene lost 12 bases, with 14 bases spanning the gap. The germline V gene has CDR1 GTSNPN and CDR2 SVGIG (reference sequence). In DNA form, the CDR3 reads TGTGCCTGGAGTGTAGTGGGAGGGCGTCACACCTTC. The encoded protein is CAWSVVGGRHTF.

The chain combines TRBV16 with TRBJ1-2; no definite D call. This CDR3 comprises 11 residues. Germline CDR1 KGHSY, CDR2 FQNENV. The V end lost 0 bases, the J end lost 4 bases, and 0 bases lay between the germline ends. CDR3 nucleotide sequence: TGTGCCAGCAGCCAATCCTATGGCTACACCTTC. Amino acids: CASSQSYGYTF. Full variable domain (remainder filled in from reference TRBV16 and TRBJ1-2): GEEVAQTPKHLVRGEGQKAKLYCAPIKGHSYVFWYQQVLKNEFKFLISFQNENVFDETGMPKERFSAKCLPNSPCSLEIQATKLEDSAVYFCASSQSYGYTFGSGTRLTVV.

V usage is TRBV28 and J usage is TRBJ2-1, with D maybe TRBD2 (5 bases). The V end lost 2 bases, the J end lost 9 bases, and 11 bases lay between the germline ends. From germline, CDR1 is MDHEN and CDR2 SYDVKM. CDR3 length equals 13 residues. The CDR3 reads CASSLQRVGEQFF. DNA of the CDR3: TGTGCCAGCAGTTTACAGAGGGTCGGTGAGCAGTTCTTC.

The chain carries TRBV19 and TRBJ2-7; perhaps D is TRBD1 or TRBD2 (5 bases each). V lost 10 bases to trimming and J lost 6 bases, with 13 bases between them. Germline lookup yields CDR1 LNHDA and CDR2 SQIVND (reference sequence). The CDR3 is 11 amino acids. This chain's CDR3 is CAKNAGAEQYV. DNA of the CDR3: TGTGCCAAGAACGCCGGGGCCGAGCAGTACGTC.

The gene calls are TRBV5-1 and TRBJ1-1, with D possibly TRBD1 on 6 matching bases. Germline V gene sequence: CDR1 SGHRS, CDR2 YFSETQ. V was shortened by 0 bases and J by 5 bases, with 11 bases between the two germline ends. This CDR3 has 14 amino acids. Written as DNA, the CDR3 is TGCGCCAGCAGCTTGGTGGGGGGCGCGACTGAAGCTTTCTTT. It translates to CASSLVGGATEAFF.

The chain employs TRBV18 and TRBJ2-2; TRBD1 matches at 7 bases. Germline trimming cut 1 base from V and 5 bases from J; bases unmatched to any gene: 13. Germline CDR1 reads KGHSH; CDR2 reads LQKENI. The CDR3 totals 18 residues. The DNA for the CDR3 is TGTGCCAGCTCACCACGCGGCGACAGGGCAAGTTTAACCGGGGAGCTGTTTTTT. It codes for CASSPRGDRASLTGELFF.